The present entry profiles one T cell receptor beta chain with its context. The data belong to a study of T cell responses to AZD1222 COVID-19 vaccine. J gave up 4 bases and V 5 bases, and 11 bases lay outside the gene matches. The CDR3 has 16 residues. The germline CDR1 and CDR2 sequences are SGHTA and FQGNSA. Sequencing was performed with immunoSEQ multiplex PCR; in TCRdb, only in-frame clones are kept and a portion is missing. The table has approximately 140,000 clones, approximately 95% seen once; the top ten hold 0.85% to 0.95%. This chain links TRBV7-2 with TRBJ1-5; 7 bases map to TRBD1. The sequencing here drew on peripheral blood, taken on day 0 of MenACWY control vaccination. This TCR was recovered from an adult in good health. CDR3 DNA: TGTGCCAGCAGCACTGAGACAGGGAGGGAGAATCAGCCCCAGCATTTT. Protein product: CASSTETGRENQPQHF.